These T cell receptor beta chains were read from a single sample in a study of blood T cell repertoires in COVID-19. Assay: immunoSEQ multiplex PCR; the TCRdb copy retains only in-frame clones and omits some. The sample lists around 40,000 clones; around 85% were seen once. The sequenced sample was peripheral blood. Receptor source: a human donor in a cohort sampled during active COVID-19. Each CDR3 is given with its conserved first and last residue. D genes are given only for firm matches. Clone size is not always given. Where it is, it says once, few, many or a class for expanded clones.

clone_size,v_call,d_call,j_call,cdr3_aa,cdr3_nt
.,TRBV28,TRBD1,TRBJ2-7,CASVGGQGRLREQYF,TGTGCCAGCGTTGGGGGACAGGGACGACTACGGGAGCAGTACTTC
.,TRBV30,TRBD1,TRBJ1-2,CACAQGDYGYTF,TGTGCCTGTGCGCAGGGGGACTATGGCTACACCTTC
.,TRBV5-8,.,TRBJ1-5,CASSFGNQPQHF,TGTGCCAGCAGCTTCGGCAATCAGCCCCAGCATTTT
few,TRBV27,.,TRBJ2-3,CASSRRGFGTDTQYF,TGTGCCAGCAGTCGGAGGGGATTCGGCACAGATACGCAGTATTTT
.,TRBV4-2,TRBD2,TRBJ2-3,CASSQVGLAGDPTDTQYF,TGTGCCAGCAGCCAAGTGGGACTAGCGGGGGACCCCACAGATACGCAGTATTTT
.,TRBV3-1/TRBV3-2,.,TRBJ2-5,CASSHSGGPETQYF,TGTGCCAGCAGCCACTCGGGGGGCCCGGAGACCCAGTACTTC
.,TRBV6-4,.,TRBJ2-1,CASSDSYASYYNEQFF,TGTGCCAGCAGTGACTCTTATGCTAGCTACTACAATGAGCAGTTCTTC
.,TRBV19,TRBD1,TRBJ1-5,CASSINRGSNQPQHF,TGTGCCAGTAGTATTAACAGGGGTAGCAATCAGCCCCAGCATTTT
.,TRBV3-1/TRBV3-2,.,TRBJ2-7,CASSQSPGSYEQYF,TGTGCCAGCAGCCAAAGTCCAGGCTCCTACGAGCAGTACTTC
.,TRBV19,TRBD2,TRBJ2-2,CASRPRTSGRGRELFF,TGTGCCAGTAGACCTCGGACTAGCGGGAGGGGCCGGGAGCTGTTTTTT
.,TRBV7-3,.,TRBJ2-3,CASSLSRDTDTQYF,TGTGCCAGCAGCTTAAGCAGGGACACAGATACGCAGTATTTT
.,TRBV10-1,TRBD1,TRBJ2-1,CASSPKTGGKQFF,TGCGCCAGCAGCCCTAAAACAGGGGGCAAGCAGTTCTTC
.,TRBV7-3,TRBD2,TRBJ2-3,CASSTSGTRTDTQYF,TGTGCCAGCAGCACTAGCGGGACCCGCACAGATACGCAGTATTTT
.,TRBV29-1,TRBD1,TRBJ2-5,CSFASGTGAETQYF,TGCAGCTTTGCTTCCGGGACAGGGGCAGAGACCCAGTACTTC
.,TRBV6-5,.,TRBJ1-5,CASSRRMNQPQHF,TGTGCCAGCAGCAGGAGGATGAATCAGCCCCAGCATTTT
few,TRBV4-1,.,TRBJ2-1,CASSQETGRQFF,TGCGCCAGCAGCCAGGAGACCGGGAGGCAGTTCTTC
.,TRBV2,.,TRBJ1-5,CASSDVGYSNQPQHF,TGTGCCAGCAGTGATGTCGGGTATAGCAATCAGCCCCAGCATTTT
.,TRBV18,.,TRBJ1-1,CASSTRVETEAFF,TGTGCCAGCTCAACCAGGGTAGAGACTGAAGCTTTCTTT
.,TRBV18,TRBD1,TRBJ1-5,CASSPRQGKGEPQHF,TGTGCCAGCTCACCACGACAGGGGAAAGGTGAGCCCCAGCATTTT
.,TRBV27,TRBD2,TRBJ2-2,CASSLEGLAATGELFF,TGTGCCAGCAGTTTGGAGGGACTAGCCGCAACCGGGGAGCTGTTTTTT
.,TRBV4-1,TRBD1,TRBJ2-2,CASSLQGVGTGELFF,TGCGCCAGCAGTCTACAGGGGGTTGGGACCGGGGAGCTGTTTTTT
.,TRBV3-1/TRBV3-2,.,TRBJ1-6,CASSLGGAEGTSPLHF,TGTGCCAGCAGCCTCGGGGGAGCCGAGGGTACTTCACCCCTCCACTTT
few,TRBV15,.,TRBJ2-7,CATSKDSTTYEQYF,TGTGCCACCAGCAAGGACAGCACCACCTACGAGCAGTACTTC
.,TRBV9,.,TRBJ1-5,CASSVGTDTNQPQHF,TGTGCCAGCAGCGTAGGGACGGACACCAATCAGCCCCAGCATTTT
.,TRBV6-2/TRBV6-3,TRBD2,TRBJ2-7,CASSYPTGGNSYEQYF,TGTGCCAGCAGTTACCCTACGGGGGGGAACTCCTACGAGCAGTACTTC
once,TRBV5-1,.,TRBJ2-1,CASSFITSSYNEQFF,TGCGCCAGCAGCTTTATCACGAGCTCCTACAATGAGCAGTTCTTC
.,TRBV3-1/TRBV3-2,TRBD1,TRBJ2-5,CASRTGVGETQYF,TGTGCCAGCAGAACAGGGGTTGGGGAGACCCAGTACTTC
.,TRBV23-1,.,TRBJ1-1,CASSQGRLETEAFF,TGCGCCAGCAGTCAGGGGAGGTTAGAAACTGAAGCTTTCTTT
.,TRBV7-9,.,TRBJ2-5,CASSLSSETQYF,TGTGCCAGCAGCCTGAGTTCAGAGACCCAGTACTTC
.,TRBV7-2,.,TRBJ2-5,CASSLGRTTRQETQYF,TGTGCCAGCAGCTTAGGCCGGACTACTCGGCAAGAGACCCAGTACTTC
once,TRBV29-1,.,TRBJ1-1,CSVERGFTAFF,TGCAGCGTTGAAAGGGGCTTTACGGCTTTCTTT
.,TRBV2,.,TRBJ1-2,CASSDTDRRFYGYTF,TGTGCCAGCAGTGATACGGACAGACGCTTCTATGGCTACACCTTC
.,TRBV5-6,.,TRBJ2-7,CASSPAGSSYEQYF,TGTGCCAGCAGTCCCGCCGGGAGCTCCTACGAGCAGTACTTC
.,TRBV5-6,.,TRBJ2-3,CASSSSKVKTDTQYF,TGTGCCAGCAGCTCCTCTAAAGTAAAAACAGATACGCAGTATTTT
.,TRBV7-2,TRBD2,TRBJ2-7,CASSPGAGVRSYEQYF,TGTGCCAGCAGCCCTGGGGCGGGAGTAAGATCCTACGAGCAGTACTTC
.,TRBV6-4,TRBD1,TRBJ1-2,CASSNTGTGVGYTF,TGTGCCAGCAGTAACACCGGGACAGGGGTCGGCTACACCTTC
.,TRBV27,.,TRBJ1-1,CASSPLTENTEAFF,TGTGCCAGCAGTCCGCTGACTGAGAACACTGAAGCTTTCTTT
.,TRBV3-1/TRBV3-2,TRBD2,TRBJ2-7,CASSPGGRDEQYF,TGTGCCAGCAGCCCGGGGGGGAGGGACGAGCAGTACTTC
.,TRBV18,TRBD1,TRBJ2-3,CASSPGTGLVDTQYF,TGTGCCAGCTCACCTGGGACAGGGTTGGTGGATACGCAGTATTTT
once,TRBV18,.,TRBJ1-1,CASSPPWQGFEAFF,TGTGCCAGCTCACCACCCTGGCAGGGGTTTGAAGCTTTCTTT
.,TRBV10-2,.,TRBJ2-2,CASRDLTGKNTGELFF,TGCGCCAGCAGAGACCTTACAGGAAAGAACACCGGGGAGCTGTTTTTT
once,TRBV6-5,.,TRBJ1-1,CASTHPGAEAFF,TGTGCCAGCACCCACCCAGGGGCCGAAGCTTTCTTT
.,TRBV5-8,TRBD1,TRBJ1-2,CASSFGTGVYGYTF,TGTGCCAGCAGCTTCGGGACAGGGGTCTATGGCTACACCTTC
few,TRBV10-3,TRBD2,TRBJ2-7,CAISESGTSGRPYEQYF,TGTGCCATCAGTGAGTCCGGGACTAGCGGGAGACCCTACGAGCAGTACTTC